The 5 T cell receptor beta chains below all came from one sample that was sequenced in a study of CD8+CD57+ T cells in acquired aplastic anemia. Genomic DNA provided the template from which TCR beta VDJ and CDR3 profiles were obtained. TCRdb used MiXCR to reprocess the reads, holding one entry per CDR3 protein. The sample carries approximately 200,000 distinct CDR3 sequences, about 64% recorded once. Sequences were obtained from sorted CD4+, CD8+, or CD8+CD57+ T cells (not recorded which) from PBMCs. Receptors were obtained from a human donor with severe aplastic anemia or a healthy control (not recorded which).

Regarding this clonotype: A much larger clone sits a single nucleotide away, making a read error possible. This chain uses TRBV7-4 with TRBJ1-5; TRBD1 might be the D (5 bases). Germline V lookup: CDR1 SGHVT, CDR2 SQSDAQ. This CDR3 is built from 18 residues. The CDR3 protein is CASSRWKGGESSNHPQHF. In nucleotides, the CDR3 is TGTGCCAGCAGCCGCTGGAAAGGAGGGGAGTCTAGCAATCATCCCCAGCATTTT.

The V and J genes are TRBV19 and TRBJ1-6; TRBD1 is a possible D gene (5 bases). CDR1 is LNHDA and CDR2 is SQIVND in the germline V gene (reference sequence). The CDR3 loop spans 14 amino acids. V lost 9 bases and J 10 bases, leaving 19 bases between the germline ends. The CDR3: CASHRDRLNSPLHF. The CDR3 nucleotides read TGTGCCAGCCATAGGGACCGACTGAACTCACCCCTCCACTTT.

The chain carries TRBV5-5 and TRBJ2-7; TRBD2 matches 10 bases. Germline values: CDR1 SGHKS, CDR2 YYEKEE (reference sequence). V lost 0 bases to trimming and J lost 6 bases; unmatched junction nucleotides: 6. The CDR3 contains 15 residues. DNA for the CDR3: TGTGCCAGCAGCTTGGGACAGCGGGAGGGCGTCGAGCAGTACTTC. Translated: CASSLGQREGVEQYF. The full variable domain, in which reference TRBV5-5 and TRBJ2-7 provide the parts outside the CDR3, is DAGVTQSPTHLIKTRGQQVTLRCSPISGHKSVSWYQQVLGQGPQFIFQYYEKEERGRGNFPDRFSARQFPNYSSELNVNALLLGDSALYLCASSLGQREGVEQYFGPGTRLTVT.

This sequence joins TRBV9 and TRBJ2-7; D is possibly TRBD1 or TRBD2 (5 bases each). CDR1 and CDR2 (germline): SGDLS, YYNGEE. V was cut by 5 bases and J by 2 bases, with 14 bases left in between. The CDR3 contains 14 residues. The chain's CDR3 is CASSRDVDPYEQYF. CDR3 sequence (DNA): TGTGCCAGCAGTCGGGACGTCGACCCCTACGAGCAGTACTTC.

The chain recombines TRBV2 with TRBJ2-1, with a weak D call TRBD2 (6 bases). Germline CDR1 reads SNHLY; CDR2 reads FYNNEI. This CDR3 is 15 amino acids long. Trimming took off 6 bases at V and 7 bases at J, with 19 bases between the two ends. CDR3 amino acids: CASSVGRGVRNEQFF. CDR3 DNA: TGTGCCAGCAGCGTAGGTCGCGGGGTGAGGAATGAGCAGTTCTTC. The whole variable domain, filled in from reference TRBV2 and TRBJ2-1, reads EPEVTQTPSHQVTQMGQEVILRCVPISNHLYFYWYRQILGQKVEFLVSFYNNEISEKSEIFDDQFSVERPDGSNFTLKIRSTKLEDSAMYFCASSVGRGVRNEQFFGPGTRLTVL.